The clone carrying this T cell receptor (beta chain) was seen at least ten times. The antigen remains unidentified. The data were obtained in a study of T cells in Graves' hyperthyroidism and ophthalmopathy. Across the study: Blood from the periphery was taken at initial diagnosis, before any treatment.

J gave up 1 base and V 3 bases, and 24 bases lay outside the gene matches. CDR3 length: 23 residues. Points from the study as a whole: Among thyroid clonotypes expanded above 0.001, most also appeared in blood.

Amplified regions were TCR beta CDR3 sequences from RNA transcripts. An initial round of RT-PCR targeting the TCR CDR3 relied on the HTBI primer set. TCRdb processed the multiplex PCR reads anew with MiXCR; each CDR3 protein has one entry. The table includes over 150,000 distinct CDR3 sequences, less than 20% detected once. The PBMCs had their origin in approximately 10 ml of fresh peripheral blood. The sample consisted of blood. This chain links TRBV12-3 or TRBV12-4 with TRBJ2-4, with 10 bases matching TRBD2. This clonotype was obtained from a woman in her 50s with Graves' hyperthyroidism. In DNA form, the CDR3 reads TGTGCCAGCAGTTTGCGGGTCGCTGCTAGCGGGAGATTTGGGGTCGGGGCCAAAAACATTCAGTACTTC. As protein: CASSLRVAASGRFGVGAKNIQYF.